The sequence of this TCR beta chain was determined in a study of cytomegalovirus exposure and HLA in healthy donors. 60 Vbeta and 13 Jbeta primers were used in PCR. Some clones are missing from TCRdb's copy, which holds only in-frame ones; the method was immunoSEQ multiplex PCR. The data hold some 100,000 clones, with about 77% observed a single time. The source material was PBMCs. The sequence was obtained from a woman aged 45-60 years in good health and CMV-seropositive.

CDR3 protein: CASSDGNSPLHF. CDR3 DNA: TGCGCCAGCAGTGACGGGAATTCACCCCTCCACTTT. This chain links TRBV10-1 with TRBJ1-6; no reliable D call. Between the trimmed V and J ends, which lost 3 bases and 7 bases, there was a span of 4 bases. Germline CDR1 is WNHNN and CDR2 is SYGVQD (reference sequence). The CDR3 has 12 amino acids.